This entry lists 7 T cell receptor beta chains sequenced from one sample in a study of beta chain features in type 1 diabetes. The entirety of the isolated RNA underwent reverse transcription, so expressed TCRB transcripts were sequenced. Sequencing was performed with immunoSEQ multiplex PCR; in TCRdb, only in-frame clones are kept and a portion is missing. The table lists 150,000 to 200,000 clones, approximately 9.1% of them singletons. The sample taken for sequencing was central memory CD4+ T cells from blood. The origin of the receptors is a woman younger than 30 in good health.

This clone was found a few times. V usage is TRBV7-6 and J usage is TRBJ2-7; 7 bases are shared with TRBD2. The CDR3 consists of 13 residues. After removal of 4 bases from V and 3 bases from J, the junction contained 3 bases not matched to a gene. Per germline, CDR1 SGHVS and CDR2 FNYEAQ. The CDR3 DNA follows: TGTGCCAGCAGCTCTAGGGAGGGCTACGAGCAGTACTTC. Its protein is CASSSREGYEQYF.

The chain combines TRBV11-2 with TRBJ2-1; no clear D gene. The germline CDR1 and CDR2 sequences are SGHAT and FQNNGV. The CDR3 loop spans 12 amino acids. The germline V and J ends were trimmed by 5 bases and 8 bases, with 10 bases remaining between them. In nucleotides, the CDR3 is TGTGCCAGCAGCGCCCAGCAGGATGAGCAGTTCTTC. Translated: CASSAQQDEQFF.

A few counts support this clone. This rearrangement joins TRBV7-2 to TRBJ2-1; 11 bases are a match to TRBD2. This CDR3 region has 17 residues. Trimming at V came to 6 bases and at J to 4 bases, leaving 11 bases not matched to a gene. From germline, CDR1 is SGHTA and CDR2 FQGNSA. CDR3 amino acids: CASSTRWGTSGYNEQFF. The DNA for the CDR3 is TGTGCCAGCAGTACACGGTGGGGGACTAGCGGTTACAATGAGCAGTTCTTC.

In its sample, this clone was seen a few times. The chain joins TRBV11-3 to TRBJ2-1, with 9 positions matching TRBD1. The V segment lost 4 bases and the J segment 3 bases; nucleotides outside the gene matches: 7. The germline gives CDR1 SGHNT, CDR2 YENEEA. This CDR3 contains 16 residues. DNA of the CDR3: TGTGCCAGCAGCTCCTATGTGGGACAGGGCTACAATGAGCAGTTCTTC. Residues: CASSSYVGQGYNEQFF.

For this clone: The sample has other DNA sequences that encode this CDR3 too. CDR3 amino acids: CAWSVAQSSGNTIYF. The CDR3 DNA is TGTGCCTGGAGTGTAGCCCAAAGCTCTGGAAACACCATATATTTT. The gene calls are TRBV30 and TRBJ1-3; D not certain. The CDR3 covers 15 residues. Germline V gives CDR1 GTSNPN, CDR2 SVGIG (reference sequence). The V and J ends lost 0 bases and 0 bases respectively, with 9 bases between them.

This chain joins TRBV7-2 and TRBJ1-2, with D possibly matching TRBD1 (5 bases). Trimming took 0 bases from V and 8 from J, leaving 13 bases between them. The CDR3 has 14 amino acids. Germline V lookup: CDR1 SGHTA, CDR2 FQGNSA. CDR3 sequence reads: CASSLAGSSGGYTF. As DNA, the CDR3 is TGTGCCAGCAGCTTAGCAGGCAGCTCAGGGGGCTACACCTTC. Full variable domain (remainder filled in from reference TRBV7-2 and TRBJ1-2): GAGVSQSPSNKVTEKGKDVELRCDPISGHTALYWYRQSLGQGLEFLIYFQGNSAPDKSGLPSDRFSAERTGGSVSTLTIQRTQQEDSAVYLCASSLAGSSGGYTFGSGTRLTVV.

This clone appeared a few times. The chain combines TRBV4-1 with TRBJ1-4, with 9 bases aligning to TRBD1. This CDR3 contains 18 residues. The germline V gene has CDR1 MGHRA and CDR2 YSYEKL. V dropped 4 bases and J dropped 3; count of bases not matched to a gene: 12. The CDR3 loop is CASSRPGQGGSANEKLFF. The CDR3 region has the DNA TGCGCCAGCAGCCGACCGGGACAGGGAGGTAGCGCTAATGAAAAACTGTTTTTT.